This T cell receptor (beta chain) was captured in a study of shared clonotypes between healthy human individuals. Study at large: Donor composition was a couple of women and three men, aged 18 to 49.

Clones were read by immunoSEQ multiplex PCR, and TCRdb kept only the in-frame ones, dropping some. The data show over a million clones, about 98% seen once. Study-level results: Researchers found naive subsets generally carried larger estimated richness than memory subsets. It was the non-shared clonotypes that had lower generation probabilities than clonotypes shared by all four donors. With several donors compared, roughly 5% of naive CD4 clonotypes were shared.

The CDR3 runs to 13 residues. Trimming stripped 7 bases from V and 5 bases from J, with 17 bases between. In germline, CDR1 is SQVTM, CDR2 ANQGSEA. As concerns this clone: Its antigen is currently unknown.

Input material: naive CD4+ T cells sorted from blood. Subset of the sample: CD45RA+ positively selected. The receptor's source is a man aged 25 to 40 in good health. The chain joins TRBV29-1 to TRBJ2-5; TRBD2 might be the D (7 bases). CDR3 sequence: CSAGGGATETQYF. The CDR3 DNA follows: TGCAGCGCCGGAGGGGGGGCTACTGAGACCCAGTACTTC. The entire variable domain, with the rest obtained from reference TRBV29-1 and TRBJ2-5, is as follows: SAVISQKPSRDICQRGTSLTIQCQVDSQVTMMFWYRQQPGQSLTLIATANQGSEATYESGFVIDKFPISRPNLTFSTLTVSNMSPEDSSIYLCSAGGGATETQYFGPGTRLLVL.